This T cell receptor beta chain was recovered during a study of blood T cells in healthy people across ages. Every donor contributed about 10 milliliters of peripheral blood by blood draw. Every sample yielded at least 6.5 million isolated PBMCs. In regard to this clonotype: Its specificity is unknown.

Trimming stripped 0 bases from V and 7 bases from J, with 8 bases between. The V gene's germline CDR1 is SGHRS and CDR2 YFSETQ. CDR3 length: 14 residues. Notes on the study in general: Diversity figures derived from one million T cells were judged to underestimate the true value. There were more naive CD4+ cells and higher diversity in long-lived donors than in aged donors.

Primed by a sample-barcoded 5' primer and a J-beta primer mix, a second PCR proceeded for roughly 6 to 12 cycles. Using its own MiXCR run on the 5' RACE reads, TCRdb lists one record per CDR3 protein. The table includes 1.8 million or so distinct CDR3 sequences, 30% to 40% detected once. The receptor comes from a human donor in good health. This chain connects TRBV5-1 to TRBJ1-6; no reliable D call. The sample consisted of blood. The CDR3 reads CASSLVATNSPLHF. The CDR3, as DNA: TGCGCCAGCAGCTTGGTGGCGACGAATTCACCCCTCCACTTT.